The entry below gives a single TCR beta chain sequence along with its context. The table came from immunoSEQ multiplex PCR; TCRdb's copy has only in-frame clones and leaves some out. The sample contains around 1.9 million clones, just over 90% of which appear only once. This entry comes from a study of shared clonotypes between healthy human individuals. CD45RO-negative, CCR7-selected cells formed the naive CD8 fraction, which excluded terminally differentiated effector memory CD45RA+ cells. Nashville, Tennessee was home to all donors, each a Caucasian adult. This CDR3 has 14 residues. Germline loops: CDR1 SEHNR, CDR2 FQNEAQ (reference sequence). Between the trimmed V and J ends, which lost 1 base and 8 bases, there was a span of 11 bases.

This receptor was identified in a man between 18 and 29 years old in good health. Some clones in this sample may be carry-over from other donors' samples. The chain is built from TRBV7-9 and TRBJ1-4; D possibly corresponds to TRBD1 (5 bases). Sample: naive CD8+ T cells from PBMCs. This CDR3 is CASSLVLGTEKLFF. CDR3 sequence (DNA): TGTGCCAGCAGCTTAGTTCTGGGGACGGAAAAACTGTTTTTT.